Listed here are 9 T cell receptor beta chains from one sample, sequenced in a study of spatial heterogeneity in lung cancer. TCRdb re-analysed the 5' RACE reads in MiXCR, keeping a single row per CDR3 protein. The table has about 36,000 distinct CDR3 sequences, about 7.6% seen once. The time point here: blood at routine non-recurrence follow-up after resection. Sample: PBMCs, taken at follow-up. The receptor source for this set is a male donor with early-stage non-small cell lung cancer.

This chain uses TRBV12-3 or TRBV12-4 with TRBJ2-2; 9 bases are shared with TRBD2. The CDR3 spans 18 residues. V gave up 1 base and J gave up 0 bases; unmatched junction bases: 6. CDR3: CASSLVIAGDTNTGELFF. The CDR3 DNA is TGTGCCAGCAGTTTAGTGATAGCGGGGGATACGAACACCGGGGAGCTGTTTTTT.

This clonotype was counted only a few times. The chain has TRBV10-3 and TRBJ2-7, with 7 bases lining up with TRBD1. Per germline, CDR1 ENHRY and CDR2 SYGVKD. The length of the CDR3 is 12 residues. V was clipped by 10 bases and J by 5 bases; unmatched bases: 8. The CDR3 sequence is CANAGTADEQYF. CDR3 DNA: TGTGCCAACGCCGGGACAGCCGACGAGCAGTACTTC.

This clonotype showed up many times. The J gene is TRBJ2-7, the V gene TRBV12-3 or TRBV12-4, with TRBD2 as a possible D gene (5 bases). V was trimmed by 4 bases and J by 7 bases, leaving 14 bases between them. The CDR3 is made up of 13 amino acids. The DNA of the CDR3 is TGTGCCAGCAGTTATCTCCCCTCGGGGGAGCAGTACTTC. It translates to CASSYLPSGEQYF.

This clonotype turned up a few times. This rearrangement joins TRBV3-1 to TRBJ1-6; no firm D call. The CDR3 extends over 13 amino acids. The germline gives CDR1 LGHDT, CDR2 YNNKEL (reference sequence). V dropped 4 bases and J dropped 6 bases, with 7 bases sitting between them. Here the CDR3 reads CASSPAGNSPLHF. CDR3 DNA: TGTGCCAGCAGCCCCGCGGGTAATTCACCCCTCCACTTT.

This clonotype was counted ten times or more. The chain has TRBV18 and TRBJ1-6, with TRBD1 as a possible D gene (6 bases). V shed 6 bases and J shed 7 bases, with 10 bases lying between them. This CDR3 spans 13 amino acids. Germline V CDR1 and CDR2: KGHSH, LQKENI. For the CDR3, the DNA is TGTGCCAGCTCCCCCGACAGGAATTCACCCCTCCACTTT. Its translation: CASSPDRNSPLHF.

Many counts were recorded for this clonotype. In nucleotides, the CDR3 is TGCAGTGCTAGAGATGATAGCGGGGGTTCCCAAGAGACCCAGTACTTC. This translates into CSARDDSGGSQETQYF. The chain joins TRBV20-1 to TRBJ2-5, with 9 bases aligning to TRBD2. The CDR3 runs 16 residues. CDR1 and CDR2 from the germline V gene are DFQATT and SNEGSKA (reference sequence). V trimming: 0 bases; J trimming: 1 base; junction bases outside the gene matches: 6.

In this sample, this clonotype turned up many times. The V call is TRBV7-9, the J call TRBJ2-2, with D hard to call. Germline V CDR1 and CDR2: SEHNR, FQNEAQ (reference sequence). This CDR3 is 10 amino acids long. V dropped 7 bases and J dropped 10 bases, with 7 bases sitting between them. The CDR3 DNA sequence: TGTGCCAGCATATTCCAGGAGCTGTTTTTT. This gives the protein CASIFQELFF.

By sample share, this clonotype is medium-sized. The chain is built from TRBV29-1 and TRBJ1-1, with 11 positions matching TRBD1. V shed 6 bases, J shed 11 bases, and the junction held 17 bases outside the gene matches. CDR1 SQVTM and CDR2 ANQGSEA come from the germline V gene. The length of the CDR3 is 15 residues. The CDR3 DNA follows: TGCAGCGTGACCTCCCCGCAATGGGACAGGGGGAAGGCTTTCTTT. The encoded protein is CSVTSPQWDRGKAFF.

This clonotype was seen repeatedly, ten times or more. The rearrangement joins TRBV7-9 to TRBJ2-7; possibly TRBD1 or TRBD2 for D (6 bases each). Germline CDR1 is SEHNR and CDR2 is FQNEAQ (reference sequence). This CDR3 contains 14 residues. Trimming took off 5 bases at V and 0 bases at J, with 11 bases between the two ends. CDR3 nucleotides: TGTGCCAGCAGCGCGGGACACTTCTCCTACGAGCAGTACTTC. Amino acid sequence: CASSAGHFSYEQYF. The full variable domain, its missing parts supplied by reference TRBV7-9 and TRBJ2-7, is DTGVSQNPRHKITKRGQNVTFRCDPISEHNRLYWYRQTLGQGPEFLTYFQNEAQLEKSRLLSDRFSAERPKGSFSTLEIQRTEQGDSAMYLCASSAGHFSYEQYFGPGTRLTVT.